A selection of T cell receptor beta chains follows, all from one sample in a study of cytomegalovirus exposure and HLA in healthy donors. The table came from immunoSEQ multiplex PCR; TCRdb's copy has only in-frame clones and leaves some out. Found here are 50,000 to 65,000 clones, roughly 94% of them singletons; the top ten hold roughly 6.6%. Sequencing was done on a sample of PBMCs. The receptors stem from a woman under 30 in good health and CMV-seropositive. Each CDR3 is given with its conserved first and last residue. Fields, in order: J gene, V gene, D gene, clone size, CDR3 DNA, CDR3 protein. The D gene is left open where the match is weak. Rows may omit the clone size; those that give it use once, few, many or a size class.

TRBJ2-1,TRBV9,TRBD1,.,TGTGCCAGCAACGCCCTCCCGGACAGGGCTGAGCAGTTCTTC,CASNALPDRAEQFF
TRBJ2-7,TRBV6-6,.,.,TGTGCCAGCAGTTACCCCCTCCGCGAGCAGTACTTC,CASSYPLREQYF
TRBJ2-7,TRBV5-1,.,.,TGCGCCAGCAGCTTGTCCCCGGACAGCTACGAGCAGTACTTC,CASSLSPDSYEQYF
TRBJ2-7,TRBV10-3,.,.,TGTGCCATCAGTGAGGGGAGAGGAGAGCAGTACTTC,CAISEGRGEQYF
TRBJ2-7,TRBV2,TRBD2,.,TGTGCCAGCAGGGGCTTAGCGGGAACGAACTACGAGCAGTACTTC,CASRGLAGTNYEQYF
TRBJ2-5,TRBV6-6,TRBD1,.,TGTGCCAGCAGACCTAACAGACAGGGGCAAGAGACCCAGTACTTC,CASRPNRQGQETQYF
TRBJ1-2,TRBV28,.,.,TGTGCCAGCAGAACAACGACAGGCCGGGGCTATGGCTACACCTTC,CASRTTTGRGYGYTF
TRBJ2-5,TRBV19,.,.,TGTGCCAGTAGTATGTCCAGGGTTGAGACCCAGTACTTC,CASSMSRVETQYF
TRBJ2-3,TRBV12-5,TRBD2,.,TGTGCTAGTGGTTTGGTACTAGGACTAGCGGGGGGGCCCGAATCCGCAGATACGCAGTATTTT,CASGLVLGLAGGPESADTQYF
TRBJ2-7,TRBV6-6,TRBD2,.,TGTGCCAGCAGTTACTCGACTAGCGGGAATGTCTACGAGCAGTACTTC,CASSYSTSGNVYEQYF
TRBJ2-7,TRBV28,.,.,TGTGCCAGCAGTTTTGCCCGGGACTTAACCTACGAGCAGTACTTC,CASSFARDLTYEQYF
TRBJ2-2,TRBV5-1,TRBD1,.,TGCGCCAGCAGCCCAGGGACAGGGAACACCGGGGAGCTGTTTTTT,CASSPGTGNTGELFF
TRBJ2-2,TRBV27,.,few,TGTGCCAGCAGTTTAGTTGCGGGTGCGAACACCGGGGAGCTGTTTTTT,CASSLVAGANTGELFF
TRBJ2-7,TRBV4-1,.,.,TGCGCCAGCAGCCAGACAGGAAGGGGGACCTACGAGCAGTACTTC,CASSQTGRGTYEQYF
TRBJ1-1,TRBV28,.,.,TGTGCCAGCAGTTTAGCCGGGTTCACTGAAGCTTTCTTT,CASSLAGFTEAFF
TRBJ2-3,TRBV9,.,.,TGTGCCAGCAGCCCCTCTTTCCCAGATACGCAGTATTTT,CASSPSFPDTQYF
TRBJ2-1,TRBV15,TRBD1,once,TGTGCCACCAGCTCGCGGACAGGGGGCGCCGTGAATGAGCAGTTCTTC,CATSSRTGGAVNEQFF
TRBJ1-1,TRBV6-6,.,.,TGTGCCAGCAGTTACTCGACGTGGGGGGGAGGGACTGAAGCTTTCTTT,CASSYSTWGGGTEAFF
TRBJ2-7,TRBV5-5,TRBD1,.,TGTGCCAGCAGCTGGGTGACAGGGGACGCCTACGAGCAGTACTTC,CASSWVTGDAYEQYF
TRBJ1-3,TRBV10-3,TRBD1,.,TGTGCCATCAGACCGGGACAGGGGGCACGGGGGTCTGGAAACACCATATATTTT,CAIRPGQGARGSGNTIYF
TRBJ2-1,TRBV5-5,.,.,TGTGCCAGCAGCTTGAGAGGGTATGAGCAGTTCTTC,CASSLRGYEQFF
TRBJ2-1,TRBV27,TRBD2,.,TGTGCCAGCAGTTCTCCACTTGGACTAGCGGGGTCCTACAATGAGCAGTTCTTC,CASSSPLGLAGSYNEQFF
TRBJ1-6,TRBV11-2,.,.,TGTGCCAGCAGCTCCCAAAGGAGCTATAATTCACCCCTCCACTTT,CASSSQRSYNSPLHF
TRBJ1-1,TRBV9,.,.,TGTGCCAGCAGCGTAGTTGGGTGGGGGGACACTGAAGCTTTCTTT,CASSVVGWGDTEAFF
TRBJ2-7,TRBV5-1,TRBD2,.,TGCGCCAGCGGGGGGGTATCCGGGGACTACGAGCAGTACTTC,CASGGVSGDYEQYF
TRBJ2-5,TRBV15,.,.,TGTGCCACCAGCATCTATGAGACCCAGTACTTC,CATSIYETQYF
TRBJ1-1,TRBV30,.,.,TGTGCCCTCACTTCCAGGGCCCTCGCAGGGGAAGCTTTCTTT,CALTSRALAGEAFF
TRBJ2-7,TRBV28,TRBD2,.,TGTGCCAGCAGCCCGAGGCTTGGAGCGGGAGTGCGGGAGCAGTACTTC,CASSPRLGAGVREQYF
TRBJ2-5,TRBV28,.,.,TGTGCCAGCACGGCCCTGGCGGTGGAGACCCAGTACTTC,CASTALAVETQYF
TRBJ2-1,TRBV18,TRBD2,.,TGTGCCAGCTCACTTCGGACTAGCGGGGGCCCCCTCGATGAGCAGTTCTTC,CASSLRTSGGPLDEQFF
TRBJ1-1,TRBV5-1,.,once,TGCGCCAGCAGCAGGACAGCGAACACTGAAGCTTTCTTT,CASSRTANTEAFF
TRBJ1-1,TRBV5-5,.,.,TGTGCCAGCAGTCACTGGAACACTGAAGCTTTCTTT,CASSHWNTEAFF
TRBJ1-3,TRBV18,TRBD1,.,TGTGCCAGCACCTCGACAGGGACCGGAAACACCATATATTTT,CASTSTGTGNTIYF
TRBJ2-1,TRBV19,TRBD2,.,TGTGCCAGTAGGCGGGAGGGCCTATCCTACAATGAGCAGTTCTTC,CASRREGLSYNEQFF
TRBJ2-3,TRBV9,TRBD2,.,TGTGCCAGCAGCGCCTTAGCGGGGGTGGTGGATACGCAGTATTTT,CASSALAGVVDTQYF
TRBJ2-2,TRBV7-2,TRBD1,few,TGTGCCAGCAGCTTAGCCCTTACAGGGGCACACACCGGGGAGCTGTTTTTT,CASSLALTGAHTGELFF
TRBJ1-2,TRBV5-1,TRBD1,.,TGCGCCAGCAGCCCCGGGACAGGGAAGTACTATGGCTACACCTTC,CASSPGTGKYYGYTF
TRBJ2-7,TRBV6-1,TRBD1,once,TGTGCCAGCGAACTCGGACAGGTGTACTACGAGCAGTACTTC,CASELGQVYYEQYF
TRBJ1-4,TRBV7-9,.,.,TGTGCCAGCAGCTTAAGGGGCACCCAGGAAAAACTGTTTTTT,CASSLRGTQEKLFF